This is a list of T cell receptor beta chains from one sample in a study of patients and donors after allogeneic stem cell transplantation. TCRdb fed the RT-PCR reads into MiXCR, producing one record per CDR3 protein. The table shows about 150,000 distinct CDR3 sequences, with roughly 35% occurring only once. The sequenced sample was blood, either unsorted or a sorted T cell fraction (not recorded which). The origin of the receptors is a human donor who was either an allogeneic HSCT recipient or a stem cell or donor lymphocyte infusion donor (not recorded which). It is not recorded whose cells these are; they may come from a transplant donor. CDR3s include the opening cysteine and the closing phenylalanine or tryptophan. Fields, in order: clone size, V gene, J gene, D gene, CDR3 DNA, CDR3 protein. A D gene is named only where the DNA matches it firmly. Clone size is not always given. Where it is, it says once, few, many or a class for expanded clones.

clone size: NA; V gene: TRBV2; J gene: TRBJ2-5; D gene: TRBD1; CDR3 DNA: TGTGCCAGCACCCGACAGGGTGGGGAGACCCAGTACTTC; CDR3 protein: CASTRQGGETQYF
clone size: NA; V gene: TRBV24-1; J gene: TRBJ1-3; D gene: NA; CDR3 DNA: TGTGCCACCAGTGGGGGAAAGGGTCCTGGAAACACCATATATTTT; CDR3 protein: CATSGGKGPGNTIYF
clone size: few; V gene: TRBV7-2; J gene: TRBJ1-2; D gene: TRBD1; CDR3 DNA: TGTGCCAGCAGCTTAGCGGACTTGACAGGGCAGGGCTACACCTTC; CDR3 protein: CASSLADLTGQGYTF
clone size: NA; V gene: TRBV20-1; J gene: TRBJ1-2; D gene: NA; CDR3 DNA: TGCAGTGCCCGAGAGGGAATACGCTACACCTTC; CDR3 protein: CSAREGIRYTF
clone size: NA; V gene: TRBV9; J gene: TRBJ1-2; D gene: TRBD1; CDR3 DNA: TGTGCCAGCAGCATGTGGACAGGATCCTCTTATGGCTACACCTTC; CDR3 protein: CASSMWTGSSYGYTF
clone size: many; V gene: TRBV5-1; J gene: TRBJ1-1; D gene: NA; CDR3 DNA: TGTGCCAGCAGCTTAACGGGGAACACTGAAGCTTTCTTT; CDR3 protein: CASSLTGNTEAFF
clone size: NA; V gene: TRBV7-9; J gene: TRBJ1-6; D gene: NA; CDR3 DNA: TGTGCCAGCAGCTTCAGGGGATCACCCCTCCACTTT; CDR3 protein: CASSFRGSPLHF
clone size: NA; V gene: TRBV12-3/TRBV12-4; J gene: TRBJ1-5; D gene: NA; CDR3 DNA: TGTGCCAGCAGTGTGGACATTAATCAGCCCCAGCATTTT; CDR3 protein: CASSVDINQPQHF
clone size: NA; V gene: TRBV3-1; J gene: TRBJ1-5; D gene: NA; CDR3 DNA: TGTGCCAGCAGCCACACTCCGGGGCTCGGTCCGCCCCAGCATTTT; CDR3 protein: CASSHTPGLGPPQHF
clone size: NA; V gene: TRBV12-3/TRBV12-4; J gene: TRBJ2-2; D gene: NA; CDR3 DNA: TGTGCCAGCAGCACTTTTGGTGCCGGGGAGCTGTTTTTT; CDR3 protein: CASSTFGAGELFF
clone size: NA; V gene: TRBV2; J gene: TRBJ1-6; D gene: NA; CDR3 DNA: TGTGCCAGCAGTGATGGGGACGTCTATAATTCACCCCTCCACTTT; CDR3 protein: CASSDGDVYNSPLHF
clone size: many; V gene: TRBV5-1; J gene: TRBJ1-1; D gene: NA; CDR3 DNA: TGCGCCAGCAGCGACGGAATTGGCACTGAAGCTTTCTTT; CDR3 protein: CASSDGIGTEAFF
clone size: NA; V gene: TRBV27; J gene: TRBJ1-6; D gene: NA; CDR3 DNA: TGTGCCAGCAGTTTATCGGGGCCCTATTATAATTCACCCCTCCACTTT; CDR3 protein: CASSLSGPYYNSPLHF
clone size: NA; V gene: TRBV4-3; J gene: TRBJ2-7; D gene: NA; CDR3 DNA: TGCGCCAGCAGCCAAGCCCTGAGGGAGTGGTGGAGCTACGAGCAGTACTTC; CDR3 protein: CASSQALREWWSYEQYF
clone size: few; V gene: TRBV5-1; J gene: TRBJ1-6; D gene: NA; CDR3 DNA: TGCGCCAGCAGCTTGGATGGGGGAAACTCCTATAATTCACCCCTCCACTTT; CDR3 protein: CASSLDGGNSYNSPLHF
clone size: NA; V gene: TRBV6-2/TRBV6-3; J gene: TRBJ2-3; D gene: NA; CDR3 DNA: TGTGCCAGCAGTTACTCGAGGCAAGGGCGTCTTGCAGATACGCAGTATTTT; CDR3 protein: CASSYSRQGRLADTQYF
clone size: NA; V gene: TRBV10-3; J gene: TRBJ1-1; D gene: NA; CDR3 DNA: TGTGCCATCAGGGTGGCAGGGCAAAACACTGAAGCTTTCTTT; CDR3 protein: CAIRVAGQNTEAFF
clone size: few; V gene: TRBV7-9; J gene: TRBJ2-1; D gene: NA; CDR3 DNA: TGTGCCAGCAGCGCTTACAATGAGCAGTTCTTC; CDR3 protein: CASSAYNEQFF
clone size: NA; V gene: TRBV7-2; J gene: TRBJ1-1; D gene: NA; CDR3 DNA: TGTGCCAGCAGCTCCTGGGCAGGGAGCACTGAAGCTTTCTTT; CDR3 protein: CASSSWAGSTEAFF
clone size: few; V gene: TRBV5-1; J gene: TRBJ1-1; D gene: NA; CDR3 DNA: TGCGCCAGCAGCGTCAGGGTCGGGAACACTGAAGCTTTCTTT; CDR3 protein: CASSVRVGNTEAFF
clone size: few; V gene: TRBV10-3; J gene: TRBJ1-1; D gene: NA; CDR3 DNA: TGTGCCATCAGTGAGTCGATGGCGGTCGACACTGAAGCTTTCTTT; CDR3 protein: CAISESMAVDTEAFF
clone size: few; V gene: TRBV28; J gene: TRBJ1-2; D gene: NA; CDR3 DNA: TGTGCCAGCAGCTCTGGACCGCCGAGCCTCTATGGCTACACCTTC; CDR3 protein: CASSSGPPSLYGYTF
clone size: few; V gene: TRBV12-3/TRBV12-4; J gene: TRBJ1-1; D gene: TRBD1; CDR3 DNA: TGTGCCAGCAGGTTTACAGGGGAAACTGAAGCTTTCTTT; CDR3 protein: CASRFTGETEAFF
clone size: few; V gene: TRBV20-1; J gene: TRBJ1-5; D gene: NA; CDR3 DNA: TGCAGTGCTAGAGATGCGGCTCTTAGCAATCAGCCCCAGCATTTT; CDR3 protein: CSARDAALSNQPQHF
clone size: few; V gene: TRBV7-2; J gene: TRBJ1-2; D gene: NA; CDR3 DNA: TGTGCCAGCAGCTTAGCTCGGTTGGCAGGTGATGGCTACACCTTC; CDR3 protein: CASSLARLAGDGYTF
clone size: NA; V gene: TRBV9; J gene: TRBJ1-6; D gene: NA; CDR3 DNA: TGTGCCAGCAGCGTAGGGGAAAGACGGGGTAATTCACCCCTCCACTTT; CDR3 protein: CASSVGERRGNSPLHF
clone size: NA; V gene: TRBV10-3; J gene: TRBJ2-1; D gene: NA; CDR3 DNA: TGTGCCATCAGGGGGCCGGGTAATGAGCAGTTCTTC; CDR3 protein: CAIRGPGNEQFF
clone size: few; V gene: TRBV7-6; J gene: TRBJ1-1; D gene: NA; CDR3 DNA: TGTGCCAGCAGCCTCTCGAGAGGGGGAACGAACACTGAAGCTTTCTTT; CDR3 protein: CASSLSRGGTNTEAFF
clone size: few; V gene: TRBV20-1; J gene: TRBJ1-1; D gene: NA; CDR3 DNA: TGCAGTGCTAGATGGGGGGGCGAAGCTTTCTTT; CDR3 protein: CSARWGGEAFF
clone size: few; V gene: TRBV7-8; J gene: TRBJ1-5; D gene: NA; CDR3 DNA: TGTGCCAGCAGCCCCCGGAGGGATCAGCCCCAGCATTTT; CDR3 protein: CASSPRRDQPQHF
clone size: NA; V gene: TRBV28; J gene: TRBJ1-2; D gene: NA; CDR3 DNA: TGTGCCAGCAGTTCACCGGGACGCTTAAACTATGGCTACACCTTC; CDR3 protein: CASSSPGRLNYGYTF
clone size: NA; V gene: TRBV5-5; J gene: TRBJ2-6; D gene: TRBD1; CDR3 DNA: TGTGCCAGCAGCCTCTCCGGGACAGGGGGCATATCTGGGGCCAACGTCCTGACTTTC; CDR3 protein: CASSLSGTGGISGANVLTF
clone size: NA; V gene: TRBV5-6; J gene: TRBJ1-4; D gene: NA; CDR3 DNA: TGTGCCAGTTCAACCGACGCCGGCGAGGAAAAACTGTTTTTT; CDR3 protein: CASSTDAGEEKLFF
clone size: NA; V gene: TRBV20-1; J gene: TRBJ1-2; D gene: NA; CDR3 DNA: TGCAGTGCTAGAGGGACAGAGTATGGCTACACCTTC; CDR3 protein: CSARGTEYGYTF
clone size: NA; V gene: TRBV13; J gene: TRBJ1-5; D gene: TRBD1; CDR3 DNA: TGTGCCAGCAGTCTCGGACAGGGGGAGACTCAGCCCCAGCATTTT; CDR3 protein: CASSLGQGETQPQHF
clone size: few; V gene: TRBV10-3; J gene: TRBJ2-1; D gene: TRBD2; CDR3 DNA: TGTGCCATCAGTGACGGACTAGCGGTGACCAGAGGGAATGAGCAGTTCTTC; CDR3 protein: CAISDGLAVTRGNEQFF
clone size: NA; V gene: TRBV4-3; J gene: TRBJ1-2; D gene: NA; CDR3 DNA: TGCGCCAGCAGCCACAAGACGGGGGGAAGTTACGAAGGCTACACCTTC; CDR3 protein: CASSHKTGGSYEGYTF
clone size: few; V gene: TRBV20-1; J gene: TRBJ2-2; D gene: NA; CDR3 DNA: TGCAGTGCCCCTCCCCTAGAGACCGGGGAGCTGTTTTTT; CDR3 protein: CSAPPLETGELFF
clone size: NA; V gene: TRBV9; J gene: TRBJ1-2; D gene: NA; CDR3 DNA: TGTGCCAGCAACGTTGGAGGGAATGGCTACACCTTC; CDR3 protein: CASNVGGNGYTF
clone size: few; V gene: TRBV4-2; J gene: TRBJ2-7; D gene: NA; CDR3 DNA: TGTGCCAGCAGCCAAGGCTGGCAGGTCTACGAGCAGTACTTC; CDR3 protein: CASSQGWQVYEQYF
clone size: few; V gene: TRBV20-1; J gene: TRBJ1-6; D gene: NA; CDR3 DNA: TGCAGTGCTAGCCCGGCAGACAGTTACCACTCACCCCTCCACTTT; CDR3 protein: CSASPADSYHSPLHF
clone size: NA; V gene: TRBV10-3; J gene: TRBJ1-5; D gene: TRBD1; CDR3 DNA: TGTGCCATCCTACAGGGGGCTAGAAGGAGCAATCAGCCCCAGCATTTT; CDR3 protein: CAILQGARRSNQPQHF
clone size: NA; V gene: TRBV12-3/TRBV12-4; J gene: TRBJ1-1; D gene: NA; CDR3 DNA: TGTGCCAGCAGGGAAGGGGCGCCCACTGAAGCTTTCTTT; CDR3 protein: CASREGAPTEAFF
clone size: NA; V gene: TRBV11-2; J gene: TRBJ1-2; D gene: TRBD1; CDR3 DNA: TGTGCCAGCAGCCTCCGCCTCACAGGGGGTCCCTCCCATGGCTACACCTTC; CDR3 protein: CASSLRLTGGPSHGYTF
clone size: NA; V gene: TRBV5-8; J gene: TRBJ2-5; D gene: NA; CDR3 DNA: TGTGCCAGCAGCTTCCGGGGAGTATCAGAGACCCAGTACTTC; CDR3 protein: CASSFRGVSETQYF
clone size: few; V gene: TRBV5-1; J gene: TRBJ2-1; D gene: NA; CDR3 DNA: TGCGCCAGCAGCTTTCCGGGACAAACCTACAATGAGCAGTTCTTC; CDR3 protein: CASSFPGQTYNEQFF
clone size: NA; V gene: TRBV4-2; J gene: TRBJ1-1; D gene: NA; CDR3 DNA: TGTGCCAGCAGCCAGGTCAACGGAGACACTGAAGCTTTCTTT; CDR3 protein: CASSQVNGDTEAFF
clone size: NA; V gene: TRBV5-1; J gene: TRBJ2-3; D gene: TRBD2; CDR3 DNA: TGCGCCAGCAGCTTTCTTAGCGGGGGGCGCACAGATACGCAGTATTTT; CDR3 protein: CASSFLSGGRTDTQYF
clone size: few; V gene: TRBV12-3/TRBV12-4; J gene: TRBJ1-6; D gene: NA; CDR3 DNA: TGTGCCAGCAGTTTTAAGGGTAGCTCACCCCTCCACTTT; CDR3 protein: CASSFKGSSPLHF
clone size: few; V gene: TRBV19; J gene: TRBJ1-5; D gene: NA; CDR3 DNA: TGTGCCAGTACCTTGGGGGATCAGCCCCAGCATTTT; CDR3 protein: CASTLGDQPQHF
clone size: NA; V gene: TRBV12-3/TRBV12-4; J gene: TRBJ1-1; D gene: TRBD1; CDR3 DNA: TGTGCCAGCAGACAGGGGGGGAACACTGAAGCTTTCTTT; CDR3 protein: CASRQGGNTEAFF
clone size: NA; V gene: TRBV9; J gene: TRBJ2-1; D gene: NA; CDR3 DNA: TGTGCCAGCAGCGTAGGGGGTAGCCCCAGCTCCTACAATGAGCAGTTCTTC; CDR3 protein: CASSVGGSPSSYNEQFF
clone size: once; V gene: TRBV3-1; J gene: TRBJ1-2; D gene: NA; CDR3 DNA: TGTGCCAGCAGCCCTACGAGGGCTGACTATGGCTACACCTTC; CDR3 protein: CASSPTRADYGYTF
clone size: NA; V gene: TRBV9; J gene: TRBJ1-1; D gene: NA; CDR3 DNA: TGTGCCAGCAGCCCGACCGGCGGGAACACTGAAGCTTTCTTT; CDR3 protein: CASSPTGGNTEAFF
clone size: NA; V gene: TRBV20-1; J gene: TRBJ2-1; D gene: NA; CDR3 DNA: TGCAGTGTAAGGGGCCAGGGACGGGATGAGCAGTTCTTC; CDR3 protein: CSVRGQGRDEQFF
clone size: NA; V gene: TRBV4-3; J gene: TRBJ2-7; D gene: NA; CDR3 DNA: TGCGCCAGCAGCCAAGATCTTCTGGCAGCCTCCTACGAGCAGTACTTC; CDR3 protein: CASSQDLLAASYEQYF
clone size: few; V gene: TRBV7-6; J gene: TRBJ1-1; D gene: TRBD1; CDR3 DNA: TGTGCCAGCACCCCGGGACAGTTGAACACTGAAGCTTTCTTT; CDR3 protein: CASTPGQLNTEAFF